This TCR beta chain was obtained from a study of early T cells in non-severe SARS-CoV-2 infection listed by TCRdb under 2021. Some background on the complete study: Bulk RNA from unsorted whole blood was used for TCR sequencing, so alpha and beta chains could not be paired. What the research found in general, with its limitations: VDJdb matching was skewed toward anti-spike CD8 responses, so virus-specific expansions were likely underestimated and private and CD4 specificities were missed.

Library preparation was by 5' RACE. The instrument given in TCRdb is NextSeq 500. To correct for sequencing error and PCR bias, the TCR library protocol tagged individual cDNA molecules with unique molecular identifiers. Sequencing covered both TCR alpha and beta chains, and within each sample the abundances of alpha and beta sequences were tightly co-correlated. The study's own analysis went as follows. V gene, J gene and CDR3 annotation of TCR sequences was performed with Decombinator V4. TCRs were defined as expanded if a significant change between any two time points was detected under a Poisson model with p below 0.0001. Abundances of TCRs were expressed as counts per million after normalisation to the total number of TCRs sequenced in each sample. MAIT TCRs were defined by TRAV1-2 paired with TRAJ12, TRAJ20 or TRAJ33, and iNKT TCRs by TRAV10 paired with TRAJ18. VDJdb, accessed 1 November 2021, was searched for CMV, EBV and SARS-CoV-2 annotated TCRs, excluding TCRs annotated for multiple antigens. The public reads were reprocessed in TCRdb via fastp at Q25 and MiXCR, keeping in-frame beta chains. Identical CDR3 proteins give one entry, which carries the most common genes and DNA. The V and J calls and clone size come from TCRdb's table, not from the authors' own analysis. Recorded for this sample are about 53,000 distinct CDR3 sequences; about 12% of them occurred a single time. In total, the top ten clones hold approximately 2.5% of the sample.

Set within a cohort of healthcare workers in London, UK, this nested case-control study involved weekly PCR testing of nasopharyngeal swabs along with blood sampling. Healthcare workers were recruited during the week of the UK lockdown, between 23 and 31 March 2020, and followed weekly for up to roughly 15 weeks. The CDR3 goes from the cysteine to the phenylalanine over 15 residues. Only the CDR3 part of the read is kept: 45 bases, read in frame from the first base. Trimming removed 5 bases from V and 5 bases from J; the gene matches leave 8 bases unexplained. Comments on this clonotype: Its antigen remains undetermined. No qualities accompany the bases; no much larger clone lies one base away.

This receptor was obtained from an adult who was a healthcare worker with PCR-confirmed SARS-CoV-2 infection or an uninfected control (not recorded which). The sample here was whole blood, taken at baseline. The rearranged segments are TRBV12-3 or TRBV12-4 and TRBJ1-4; TRBD1 aligns with 7 central bases. The nucleotide sequence is TGTGCCAGCAGTCTCAGGGACAGAGAGAATGAAAAACTGTTTTTT. This codes for CASSLRDRENEKLFF.